This TCR beta chain originates from a study of CD8+CD57+ T cells in acquired aplastic anemia. The CDR3 is 15 amino acids. The germline V gene has CDR1 SEHNR and CDR2 FQNEAQ (reference sequence). V shed 1 base, J shed 3 bases, and the junction held 3 bases outside the gene matches. The use of genomic DNA as template underpinned the TCR beta VDJ and CDR3 profiling. TCRdb itself ran the reads through MiXCR, one entry per CDR3 protein. The sample has about 210,000 distinct CDR3 sequences, approximately 60% seen once. A few counts support this clonotype. This TCR derives from a human donor in good health. The chain has TRBV7-9 and TRBJ1-5; 7 positions agree with TRBD1. Sequenced: sorted CD4+, CD8+, or CD8+CD57+ T cells (not recorded which) from PBMCs. CDR3 in DNA: TGTGCCAGCAGCTTAGGACAGGGCCACAATCAGCCCCAGCATTTT. It translates to CASSLGQGHNQPQHF.